Sequencing of this T cell receptor beta chain was carried out in a study of human T cells and chemical hapten exposure. Each CDR3 protein is one row after TCRdb ran MiXCR on the RACE reads. Of 55,000 to 80,000 distinct CDR3 sequences listed, about 10% are singletons. This clonotype was picked up many times. Time point denoted: patch test 3, about 24 weeks after DPC sensitization. Treatment noted: therapeutic diphenylcyclopropenone sensitization with weekly scalp DPC. Germline lookup yields CDR1 MDHEN and CDR2 SYDVKM. The CDR3 consists of 14 residues. Germline trimming cut 6 bases from V and 3 bases from J; bases unmatched to any gene: 8.

The sequences come from whole blood, collected in connection with sensitization to the hapten diphenylcyclopropenone (DPC). The gene calls are TRBV28 and TRBJ2-7, with TRBD1 identical over 7 bases. The source of this sequence is a woman aged 25 to 39 with alopecia areata. Some clones in this sample may be carry-over from other donors' samples. CDR3 protein: CASRKGAPDYEQYF. The CDR3 DNA is TGTGCCAGCAGAAAGGGGGCGCCGGACTACGAGCAGTACTTC.